These 12 T cell receptor delta chains share one sample of origin, sequenced in a study of γδ T cells in repeated Plasmodium falciparum infection. TCRdb reapplied CATT to the multiplex PCR reads. The sample yields around 50,000 delta-chain clones, around 1.7% seen once. Gammadelta T cells were flow-sorted from PBMC into Vgamma9/Vdelta2+ and Vdelta2-negative populations for bulk analysis. Sequencing input: gamma-delta T cells from blood. These TCRs come from a pool of human donors (malaria-infected and uninfected, not separated).

As DNA, the CDR3 is TGTGCTCTTGGGCCCCCACGCACTAGTAGAAGAGGCCTTTCCTGGGTCTGGGGGATAAACTCCGATAAACTCATCTTT. This sequence encodes CALGPPRTSRRGLSWVWGINSDKLIF. This rearrangement joins TRDV1 to TRDJ1, with TRDD3 matching 10 bases. The length of the CDR3 is 26 residues. Germline CDR1 reads TSWWSYY; CDR2 reads QGS. J lost 3 bases, V lost 5 bases, and 39 bases had no gene match.

The CDR3 spells CALGEGSCRAGGYRLIF. As DNA, the CDR3 is TGTGCTCTTGGGGAAGGGAGTTGCCGGGCTGGGGGATATCGACTCATCTTT. V usage is TRDV1 and J usage is TRDJ1; 10 positions match TRDD3. In germline, CDR1 is TSWWSYY, CDR2 QGS. V shed 2 bases, J shed 10 bases, and the junction held 16 bases outside the gene matches. The length of the CDR3 is 17 residues.

Ten or more counts support this clone. TCRdb attributes to this sequence the protein of a much larger clone, which differs from the DNA translation at residue 12; a read error is likely, and the protein displayed is translated from the DNA. V is TRDV2 and J is TRDJ1; 10 nucleotides agree with TRDD3. TCRdb is silent on the J gene; assignment here came from matching the DNA to germline. The CDR3 spans 18 residues. CDR1 is GEAIGNYY, CDR2 EKD, per germline. The trim removed 1 base at V and 0 bases at J, leaving 10 bases unmatched. DNA of the CDR3: TGTGCCTGTGACACACGACAATACTGGGGGATTCACACCGATAAACTCATCTTT. Translating it yields CACDTRQYWGIHTDKLIF.

In the case of this clone: One base away lies a much larger clone, so this may be a sequencing read error. This chain uses TRDV1 with TRDJ1; TRDD2 matches 9 bases. Here the J gene came from matching the DNA to germline, since TCRdb omits it. From germline, CDR1 is TSWWSYY and CDR2 QGS. The CDR3 runs to 21 residues. After removal of 1 base from V and 0 bases from J, the junction contained 18 bases not matched to a gene. The DNA of the CDR3 is TGTGCTCTTGGGGAACCGGCCTTCCTACAGGTGGGCCTTTCGTACACCGATAAACTCATCTTT. It encodes CALGEPAFLQVGLSYTDKLIF.

To note about this clone: TCRdb assigns this DNA the protein of a much larger clone, which departs from its translation at residue 16; this likely reflects a read error, and the protein shown comes from translating the DNA. The rearrangement links TRDV1 to TRDJ1, with 12 bases fitting TRDD3. The CDR3 totals 17 residues. The germline V gene encodes CDR1 TSWWSYY and CDR2 QGS. Written as DNA, the CDR3 is TGTGCTCTTGGGGAAGAGGGTCTACTGGGGGATACCATAAGACTCACCTTT. It specifies CALGEEGLLGDTIRLTF.

This clone was counted many times. The protein that TCRdb holds for this DNA derives from a much larger clone and differs from the translated DNA at residue 4, which likely indicates a read error; the protein shown here is translated from the DNA. The V and J genes are TRDV1 and TRDJ1; 13 bases align to TRDD3. The CDR3 length is 16 residues. Germline lookup yields CDR1 TSWWSYY and CDR2 QGS. CDR3 in amino acids: CALWEHTGGYASKLIF. CDR3 DNA sequence: TGTGCTCTTTGGGAGCATACTGGGGGATACGCAAGTAAACTCATCTTT.

About this clone itself: A far larger clone is one nucleotide away, so this likely arose from a read error. This sample includes further DNA sequences coding for the same CDR3. The chain joins TRDV1 to TRDJ1, with TRDD3 as a possible D gene (6 bases). TCRdb supplies no J gene; here it was assigned by aligning the nucleotide sequence to germline. Trimming removed 4 bases from V and 5 bases from J, with 29 bases in between. CDR1 and CDR2 from the germline V gene are TSWWSYY and QGS. The CDR3 is 19 amino acids. The DNA of the CDR3 is TGTGCTCTTGGGGGACTAGACCCAGGCTGCTGGGGAGGGCCTGATAAACTCATCTTT. This codes for CALGGLDPGCWGGPDKLIF.

This clone has ten or more counts. The rearrangement uses TRDV1 and TRDJ1; 12 bases match TRDD3. Germline CDR1 and CDR2: TSWWSYY and QGS. This CDR3 comprises 23 residues. V shed 1 base and J 0 bases; nucleotides not matched to a gene: 21. CDR3 DNA: TGTGCTCTTGGGGAACAGTCCTATGGAGGTACTGGGGGATACCGTCGGAACACCGATAAACTCATCTTT. It is translated as CALGEQSYGGTGGYRRNTDKLIF.

The sample holds a few counts of this clone. TCRdb's listed protein matches a much larger clone and diverges from this DNA's translation at residue 5, likely through a read error; the protein shown comes from the DNA. The rearrangement links TRDV1 to TRDJ1; 7 bases line up with TRDD3. The length of the CDR3 is 23 residues. The germline V gene has CDR1 TSWWSYY and CDR2 QGS. CDR3 DNA: TGTGCTCTTGGGAAACTAGATTTCTCTCCGTCTTGCAAACTGGGGTCATACACCGATAAACTCATCTTT. Translation gives CALGKLDFSPSCKLGSYTDKLIF.

This clone was seen ten or more times. The protein in TCRdb stems from a much larger clone and differs at residue 5 from this DNA's translation, likely a read error; here the protein is translated from the DNA. The chain is built from TRDV1 and TRDJ1; 13 nucleotides match TRDD3. This CDR3 contains 19 residues. V gave up 6 bases and J gave up 3 bases; unmatched junction bases: 16. CDR1 TSWWSYY and CDR2 QGS come from the germline V gene. In DNA form, the CDR3 reads TGTGCTCTTGGACAGGATCGTCCACGTACTGGGGGATACGCCGATAAACTCATCTTT. This encodes CALGQDRPRTGGYADKLIF.

This clone was observed a few times. The protein given by TCRdb reflects a much larger clone and differs at residue 11 from this DNA's translation, likely from a read error; the protein shown is the DNA's translation. V gene TRDV2 combines with J gene TRDJ1, with 10 positions matching TRDD3. J gave up 3 bases and V 6 bases, and 12 bases lay outside the gene matches. There are 16 residues in the CDR3. The germline gives CDR1 GEAIGNYY, CDR2 EKD. Here the CDR3 DNA reads TGTGCCTGTTTGTACTGGGGGATCCCAAACGCCGATAAACTCATCTTT. Protein product: CACLYWGIPNADKLIF.

As concerns this clone: A single base separates this from a much larger clone, so it may be a read error. The same CDR3 also results from other DNA sequences found in this sample. V is TRDV1 and J is TRDJ1; the match to TRDD3 covers 12 bases. Looked up from germline, CDR1 is TSWWSYY and CDR2 is QGS. CDR3 length equals 26 residues. V lost 1 base to trimming and J lost 2 bases; unmatched junction nucleotides: 32. The CDR3: CALGERTTFGWGIRNTQPWYTDKLIF. The CDR3 DNA follows: TGTGCTCTTGGGGAACGGACAACCTTCGGCTGGGGGATACGCAACACACAACCCTGGTATACCGATAAACTCATCTTT.